This TCR beta chain was sequenced for a study of blood T cell repertoires in COVID-19. Study at large: In each case, the material was cDNA or gDNA derived from T cells, B-cell-depleted T cells, or PBMCs.

The CDR3 totals 16 residues. The germline V gene encodes CDR1 MNHEY and CDR2 SMNVEV (reference sequence). Deletions cut 2 bases from V and 2 bases from J, with 16 bases between. The repertoire was sequenced with immunoSEQ multiplex PCR; TCRdb's copy has only in-frame clones and lacks some. This sample has 190,000 or so clones, with roughly four fifths found just once. This receptor was obtained from a man aged 35 to 55 who had recovered from COVID-19. Sequences were obtained from PBMCs or T cells enriched from blood (not recorded which). The V gene is TRBV27, the J gene TRBJ2-7, with D tentatively TRBD1 (6 bases). CDR3 residues: CASSLNYGDNPYEQYF. The CDR3 DNA reads TGTGCCAGCAGTTTAAATTACGGGGACAACCCCTACGAGCAGTACTTC.